These T cell receptor beta chains were read from a single sample in a study of blood T cell repertoires in COVID-19. Profiled with immunoSEQ multiplex PCR; TCRdb holds only in-frame clones, not every one. Among tens of thousands of clones listed, about 81% were seen once. The sample was peripheral blood. The origin of the receptors is a human donor in a cohort sampled during active COVID-19. CDR3s include the opening cysteine and the closing phenylalanine or tryptophan. Where a row states a size, it is once, few, many or the class of an expanded clone; other rows omit it.

clone_size,v_call,j_call,cdr3_length,cdr3_aa
few,TRBV6-1,TRBJ2-1,15,CASSEEAGGYNEQFF
-,TRBV7-9,TRBJ1-4,16,CASSPGSTGGSEKLFF
-,TRBV19,TRBJ2-3,15,CASSIDGGERDTQYF
once,TRBV2,TRBJ2-2,12,CASRGAAGELFF
-,TRBV6-4,TRBJ2-7,15,CASSVQAASSYEQYF
-,TRBV20-1,TRBJ2-6,11,CSARDPNVLTF
-,TRBV4-1,TRBJ2-5,17,CASSPSGGSDRQETQYF
-,TRBV6-5,TRBJ1-1,15,CASSFRWTGYTEAFF
-,TRBV10-2,TRBJ1-1,15,CASGRPGPSNTEAFF
-,TRBV5-1,TRBJ2-5,14,CASSRSGGAQTQYF
-,TRBV5-1,TRBJ2-1,14,CASSQGGDYNEQFF
-,TRBV5-8,TRBJ1-1,13,CASSLMRGQEAFF
few,TRBV30,TRBJ2-2,15,CAWSTGLTNTGELFF
-,TRBV5-1,TRBJ1-5,17,CASSLTGGAYGNQPQHF
few,TRBV7-3,TRBJ2-1,15,CASSKGQGSYNEQFF
-,TRBV19,TRBJ1-5,15,CASSTGQYSNQPQHF
-,TRBV11-2,TRBJ2-1,15,CASSPQRGSWNEQFF
-,TRBV12-5,TRBJ1-2,14,CASGLSDSGYGYTF
-,TRBV11-2,TRBJ1-3,15,CASSLRGAAGNTIYF
-,TRBV10-1,TRBJ2-1,15,CASRGAGGRKNEQFF
-,TRBV7-9,TRBJ1-1,13,CASSLQVNTEAFF
once,TRBV24-1,TRBJ2-5,13,CATSLNNGETQYF
-,TRBV29-1,TRBJ1-1,13,CSHAGGEGTEAFF
-,TRBV6-5,TRBJ1-4,13,CASRQGGSEKLFF
once,TRBV6-5,TRBJ2-3,14,CASSRDRATDTQYF
few,TRBV4-1,TRBJ1-2,15,CASSQDMGQNYGYTF
few,TRBV27,TRBJ2-7,15,CASSLRGTPPYEQYF
-,TRBV5-6,TRBJ2-2,15,CASSSGTGRSGELFF
-,TRBV19,TRBJ1-1,12,CASTYRDTEAFF
-,TRBV12-5,TRBJ2-5,15,CASGLVLGFGETQYF
-,TRBV19,TRBJ2-7,14,CASSMRTPTYEQYF
-,TRBV4-1,TRBJ1-6,12,CASSQGPHPLHF
-,TRBV5-1,TRBJ2-1,15,CASSLGQVSYNEQFF
many,TRBV6-1,TRBJ2-5,11,CASSEMTGKYF
-,TRBV5-1,TRBJ1-6,14,CASSWGLSDSPLHF
-,TRBV27,TRBJ1-6,14,CASSLQGSNSPLHF
-,TRBV2,TRBJ2-3,16,CASSAMTGEGTDTQYF
-,TRBV9,TRBJ1-1,14,CATDPPSAGTEAFF
-,TRBV2,TRBJ1-1,13,CAGRLTGAFEAFF
-,TRBV5-1,TRBJ2-5,12,CASSWGVAAQYF
-,TRBV7-3,TRBJ1-5,15,CASRDPGTGSQPQHF
-,TRBV5-5,TRBJ1-5,13,CASSFDRDQPQHF
-,TRBV11-2,TRBJ2-1,13,CASSGRGLDEQFF
few,TRBV9,TRBJ2-1,15,CASSVDSGPYNEQFF
-,TRBV19,TRBJ1-1,13,CASSPPRATEAFF
once,TRBV11-2,TRBJ2-1,17,CASSLGLGTGGDNEQFF
few,TRBV19,TRBJ1-5,17,CASSLHWGQYSNQPQHF
once,TRBV9,TRBJ2-2,15,CASSPDRLHTGELFF
few,TRBV19,TRBJ2-1,12,CASSGQGNEQFF
-,TRBV6-5,TRBJ2-7,13,CASSRGQQYEQYF
-,TRBV7-6,TRBJ2-7,13,CASSWDRGNEQYF
-,TRBV30,TRBJ2-7,14,CAWRPGLAGAEQYF
once,TRBV3-1/TRBV3-2,TRBJ2-1,12,CASSQGRGGGFF
-,TRBV5-1,TRBJ1-1,12,CASSSQNTEAFF
-,TRBV6-2/TRBV6-3,TRBJ2-5,11,CASSSVETQYF
-,TRBV5-1,TRBJ2-2,14,CASSPQGGTGELFF
-,TRBV5-1,TRBJ2-3,14,CASGRQGETDTQYF
-,TRBV16,TRBJ2-7,13,CASTTTGSYEQYF
-,TRBV4-1,TRBJ1-2,12,CASSQDRSGLVF